The source of this T cell receptor beta chain is a study of T cells in Graves' hyperthyroidism and ophthalmopathy. It was RNA transcripts that yielded the amplified TCR beta CDR3 regions. TCR CDR3 underwent first-round RT-PCR with the HTBI primer set. TCRdb called the multiplex PCR reads again in MiXCR, with one record for every CDR3 protein. The sample has around 600,000 distinct CDR3 sequences; around 15% are singletons. Overall study findings and caveats: The model predicted ophthalmopathy a median roughly 6.3 months before onset. Most thyroid-expanded clonotypes above 0.001 were also found in blood.

Germline CDR1 reads SGHAT; CDR2 reads FQNNGV. There are 17 residues in the CDR3. The V and J ends lost 5 bases and 0 bases, in that order; junction bases with no gene match: 5. At least ten counts were recorded for this clonotype. The antigen remains undetermined. The chain is built from TRBV11-2 and TRBJ2-3, with 13 bases matching TRBD2. Sequenced sample: blood. The receptor's source is a woman aged 45 to 65 with Graves' ophthalmopathy. The CDR3, as DNA: TGTGCCAGCAGCACTGGGGGACTAGCGGGAAGCACAGATACGCAGTATTTT. Its translation: CASSTGGLAGSTDTQYF.